The 23 T cell receptor beta chains below were found in one sample sequenced in a study of human T cells and chemical hapten exposure. The time point denotes: patch test 1, 2 weeks after DPC sensitization. The treatment denotes: therapeutic diphenylcyclopropenone sensitization with weekly scalp DPC. Each CDR3 protein is one row after TCRdb ran MiXCR on the RACE reads. The table has tens of thousands of distinct CDR3 sequences, approximately 10% seen once. The source material was whole blood, sampled in connection with sensitization to the hapten diphenylcyclopropenone (DPC). These receptors all come from a man aged 35-49 years with alopecia areata. Some clones in this sample may be carry-over from other donors' samples.

In nucleotides, the CDR3 is TGTGCCAGCACACAGGGCCCCTACGAGCAGTACTTC. It translates to CASTQGPYEQYF. The V and J genes are TRBV6-6 and TRBJ2-7; D may be TRBD1 (6 bases). The CDR3 spans 12 residues. V lost 7 bases to trimming and J lost 2 bases, with 9 bases between them. CDR1 is MNHNY, CDR2 SVGAGI, per germline (reference sequence).

In its sample, this clonotype was seen a few times. The chain combines TRBV7-6 with TRBJ2-3, with D unclear. The CDR3 contains 16 residues. The germline CDR1 and CDR2 sequences are SGHVS and FNYEAQ. Trimming pared 1 base from V and 2 bases from J, leaving 13 bases between. CDR3 region: CASSLEARLITDTQYF. In DNA form, the CDR3 reads TGTGCCAGCAGCTTAGAAGCGCGGCTTATCACAGATACGCAGTATTTT.

This clonotype was detected only a few times. The gene calls are TRBV20-1 and TRBJ2-1; a weak D match, TRBD1 (5 bases). V was pared by 6 bases and J by 1 base, with 13 bases between. The CDR3 covers 14 residues. Germline lookup yields CDR1 DFQATT and CDR2 SNEGSKA (reference sequence). The CDR3 spells CSALGAASYNEQFF. The DNA for the CDR3 is TGCAGTGCCTTAGGGGCAGCGTCCTACAATGAGCAGTTCTTC.

CDR3 amino acids: CASSKLGSGNTIYF. DNA for the CDR3: TGTGCCAGCAGCAAACTCGGCTCTGGAAACACCATATATTTT. The chain has TRBV6-5 and TRBJ1-3; D not resolved. The CDR3 extends over 14 amino acids. Germline V gene data show CDR1 as MNHEY and CDR2 as SVGAGI. V lost 6 bases to trimming and J lost 0 bases, with 9 bases between them.

This clonotype was observed many times. This chain connects TRBV12-3 or TRBV12-4 to TRBJ1-1; TRBD1 might be the D (5 bases). Trimming stripped 1 base from V and 8 bases from J, with 8 bases between. The CDR3 loop spans 12 amino acids. CDR3: CASSLGPGEAFF. As DNA, the CDR3 is TGTGCCAGCAGTTTAGGGCCAGGGGAAGCTTTCTTT.

This clonotype has a handful of counts. Likely a read error: the CDR3 ends without its conserved phenylalanine or tryptophan. The limits of the CDR3 on the DNA are not certain, so only TCRdb's listed CDR3 is given. J is TRBJ2-1 and V is TRBV6-2 or TRBV6-3; whether TRBD2, the table's D call, matches the DNA was not checked. The CDR3 comprises 13 residues, both ends counted. Per the germline V gene, CDR1 is MNHEY and CDR2 is SVGEGT. The CDR3 reads CASSYSSAGGFHI.

The sample holds a few counts of this clonotype. The chain is built from TRBV6-1 and TRBJ2-5; TRBD2 aligns across 7 bases. J lost 4 bases, V lost 11 bases, and 13 bases had no gene match. CDR1 and CDR2 (germline): MNHNS, SASEGT. The CDR3 length is 14 residues. The CDR3 sequence: CAGQASGILETQYF. The CDR3 nucleotides are TGTGCCGGCCAAGCGAGCGGGATACTAGAGACCCAGTACTTC.

This clonotype turned up a few times. The V and J genes are TRBV2 and TRBJ2-2; 9 positions match TRBD1. V trimming: 6 bases; J trimming: 5 bases; junction bases outside the gene matches: 10. The CDR3 extends over 16 amino acids. Germline-derived CDR1 and CDR2 are SNHLY and FYNNEI. CDR3 region: CASRPDRGAGTGELFF. CDR3 DNA sequence: TGTGCCAGCAGGCCCGACAGGGGGGCTGGGACCGGGGAGCTGTTTTTT.

The chain carries TRBV12-3 or TRBV12-4 and TRBJ2-4, with unresolved D. V was pared by 2 bases and J by 5 bases, with 7 bases between. CDR3 size: 13 residues. CDR3 DNA: TGTGCCAGCAGTTTAAGTACAGAAAACATTCAGTACTTC. Its protein is CASSLSTENIQYF.

This clonotype was detected many times. V and J are TRBV5-6 and TRBJ2-2, with 9 bases lining up with TRBD2. The CDR3 length is 15 residues. V lost 7 bases, J lost 7 bases, and 11 bases stayed unmatched. Per the germline V gene, CDR1 is SGHDT and CDR2 is YYEEEE. CDR3 amino acids: CASGDAGGPIGELFF. The CDR3 nucleotides read TGTGCCAGCGGGGACGCGGGAGGGCCGATCGGGGAGCTGTTTTTT.

This clonotype was seen once. The chain combines TRBV7-6 with TRBJ2-5; D may match TRBD1 or TRBD2 (7 bases each). The CDR3 extends over 11 amino acids. Germline CDR1 SGHVS, CDR2 FNYEAQ. V gave up 8 bases and J gave up 10 bases, with 14 bases separating them. The chain's CDR3 is CASLGGGIQYF. The CDR3 DNA sequence: TGTGCCAGCCTGGGAGGGGGCATCCAGTACTTC.

For the CDR3, the DNA is TGTGCCAGCGGCCCAGGGGTCCCAGCAGGAGATACGCAGTATTTT. Translating gives CASGPGVPAGDTQYF. The V and J genes are TRBV7-8 and TRBJ2-3, with D perhaps matching TRBD1 (6 bases). This CDR3 has 15 amino acids. Trimming shortened V by 8 bases and J by 5 bases, and 20 bases separated the two germline ends. CDR1 is SGHVS, CDR2 FQNEAQ, per germline.

This clonotype was observed at least ten times. The V call is TRBV12-3 or TRBV12-4, the J call TRBJ1-1, with a weak D call TRBD1 (6 bases). This CDR3 contains 12 residues. Trimming removed 2 bases at V and 12 bases at J, with 13 bases between. CDR3 DNA: TGTGCCAGCAGTTTAACCCAGGGGAGGACTTTCTTT. This codes for CASSLTQGRTFF.

Regarding this clonotype: At one end the junction does not follow the germline gene, possibly because of a read error. J is TRBJ2-3 and V is TRBV2; perhaps TRBD2 as D (6 bases). CDR1 and CDR2 (germline): SNHLY, FYNNEI. There are 14 residues in the CDR3. The CDR3 loop is CVSSEGLATDTQYF. DNA for the CDR3: TGTGTCAGCAGTGAAGGGCTAGCGACAGATACGCAGTATTTT.

There are a few counts of this clonotype. The chain couples TRBV13 to TRBJ2-1, with 8 bases matching TRBD2. Germline V lookup: CDR1 PRHDT, CDR2 FYEKMQ (reference sequence). The junction had 5 bases not matched to a gene; V was cut back by 3 bases and J by 4 bases. The CDR3 length is 15 residues. CDR3 region: CASSFRGGRYNEQFF. CDR3 coding DNA: TGTGCCAGCAGCTTTCGGGGGGGCAGGTACAATGAGCAGTTCTTC. Full variable domain (remainder filled in from reference TRBV13 and TRBJ2-1): AAGVIQSPRHLIKEKRETATLKCYPIPRHDTVYWYQQGPGQDPQFLISFYEKMQSDKGSIPDRFSAQQFSDYHSELNMSSLELGDSALYFCASSFRGGRYNEQFFGPGTRLTVL.

In its sample, this clonotype was seen a few times. The J gene is TRBJ1-5, the V gene TRBV20-1; a possible D gene is TRBD1 (6 bases). The CDR3 has 13 residues. CDR1 and CDR2 (germline): DFQATT, SNEGSKA (reference sequence). V was shortened by 4 bases and J by 3 bases, with 10 bases between the two germline ends. In nucleotides, the CDR3 is TGCAGTGCTATGGGGGCCTTCAATCAGCCCCAGCATTTT. This translates into CSAMGAFNQPQHF.

This clonotype was seen a few times. This chain links TRBV20-1 with TRBJ2-3; D is uncertain. V was trimmed by 6 bases and J by 1 base, leaving 17 bases between them. Germline V gives CDR1 DFQATT, CDR2 SNEGSKA (reference sequence). The CDR3 is made up of 15 amino acids. CDR3 sequence reads: CSAPPVIGGTDTQYF. The CDR3, as DNA: TGCAGTGCCCCTCCGGTTATAGGAGGCACAGATACGCAGTATTTT.

This clonotype was recorded many times. The chain has TRBV11-2 and TRBJ1-1; D is perhaps TRBD1 (5 bases). The CDR3 is made up of 13 amino acids. V was cut by 2 bases and J by 5 bases, with 9 bases left in between. Looked up from germline, CDR1 is SGHAT and CDR2 is FQNNGV. The CDR3 DNA is TGTGCCAGCAGCTTACTGGGGCTAACTGAAGCTTTCTTT. This sequence encodes CASSLLGLTEAFF.

The chain joins TRBV10-2 to TRBJ2-7, with 13 bases aligning to TRBD2. CDR1 and CDR2 from the germline V gene are WSHSY and SAAADI. This CDR3 is 17 amino acids long. V lost 3 bases and J lost 0; bases outside the gene matches: 5. CDR3 amino acids: CASSELAGGPSSYEQYV. In DNA form, the CDR3 reads TGCGCCAGCAGTGAACTAGCGGGAGGGCCAAGCTCCTACGAGCAGTACGTC.

This clonotype was picked up many times. The chain couples TRBV7-2 to TRBJ1-2; TRBD1 might be the D (6 bases). V lost 5 bases, J lost 2 bases, and 15 bases lay in between. This CDR3 has 15 residues. The germline CDR1 and CDR2 sequences are SGHTA and FQGNSA. Here the CDR3 reads CASSVRQETNYGYTF. For the CDR3, the DNA is TGTGCCAGCAGCGTAAGACAGGAAACCAACTATGGCTACACCTTC.

The chain recombines TRBV28 with TRBJ2-7; 7 positions match TRBD1. The germline V gene encodes CDR1 MDHEN and CDR2 SYDVKM. The CDR3 sequence is 14 residues long. J gave up 5 bases and V 6 bases, and 10 bases lay outside the gene matches. This chain's CDR3 is CASRRQGSNDEQYF. The CDR3 nucleotides read TGTGCCAGCAGGCGACAGGGAAGTAACGACGAGCAGTACTTC.

V usage is TRBV27 and J usage is TRBJ2-7; 10 nucleotides line up with TRBD2. Germline CDR1 reads MNHEY; CDR2 reads SMNVEV (reference sequence). The V and J ends lost 5 bases and 3 bases, in that order; junction bases with no gene match: 4. This CDR3 is 14 amino acids long. As DNA, the CDR3 is TGTGCCAGCAGTCTAGCGGGGGACCTCTACGAGCAGTACTTC. Amino acid sequence: CASSLAGDLYEQYF.

This clonotype was observed a handful of times. The chain combines TRBV20-1 with TRBJ2-3, with D unclear. V lost 0 bases and J lost 4, with 11 bases in between. CDR1 and CDR2 (germline): DFQATT, SNEGSKA (reference sequence). The CDR3 runs to 14 residues. CDR3 sequence: CSARDTSPPDTQYF. The CDR3 DNA sequence: TGCAGTGCTAGAGATACATCGCCGCCAGATACGCAGTATTTT.